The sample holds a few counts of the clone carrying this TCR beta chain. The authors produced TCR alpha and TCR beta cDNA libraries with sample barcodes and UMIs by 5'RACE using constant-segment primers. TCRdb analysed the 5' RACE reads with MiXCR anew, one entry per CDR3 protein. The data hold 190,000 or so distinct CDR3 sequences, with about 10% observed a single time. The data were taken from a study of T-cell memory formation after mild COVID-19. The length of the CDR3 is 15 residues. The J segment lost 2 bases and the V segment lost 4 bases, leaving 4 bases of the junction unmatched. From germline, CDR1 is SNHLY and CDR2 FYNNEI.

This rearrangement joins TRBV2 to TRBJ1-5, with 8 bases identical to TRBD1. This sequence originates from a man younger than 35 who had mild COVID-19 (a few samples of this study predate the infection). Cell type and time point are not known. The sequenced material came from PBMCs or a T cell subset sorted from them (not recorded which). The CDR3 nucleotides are TGTGCCAGCAGTGGACGGACAGGGCGCAATCAGCCCCAGCATTTT. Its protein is CASSGRTGRNQPQHF. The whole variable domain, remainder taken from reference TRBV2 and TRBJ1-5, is EPEVTQTPSHQVTQMGQEVILRCVPISNHLYFYWYRQILGQKVEFLVSFYNNEISEKSEIFDDQFSVERPDGSNFTLKIRSTKLEDSAMYFCASSGRTGRNQPQHFGDGTRLSIL.